This T cell receptor (beta chain) was sequenced during a study of blood T cell repertoires in COVID-19. The participants were between roughly 18 and 89 years old and came from some 25 US areas. In Cohort 3, a recovered donor had either two negative PCRs, clearance, or symptom resolution. In the authors' methods: Amplification from reference gene primers served as the basis for estimated nucleated cell counts. Measured with immunoSEQ multiplex PCR; TCRdb has only the in-frame clones, and not every one. V, J and clone size are taken as reported in that table, and D and trimming were inferred from the DNA itself. The repertoire holds about 150,000 clones, about 86% seen once, with around 7.7% in the top ten. This CDR3 is 13 amino acids long. Germline V CDR1 and CDR2: GTSNPN, SVGIG (reference sequence). Trimming cost V 5 bases and J 4 bases; bases outside gene matches: 5.

This sequence originates from a man aged 50 or older who had recovered from COVID-19. Material: PBMCs or T cells enriched from blood (not recorded which). This rearrangement joins TRBV30 to TRBJ1-3; the match to TRBD1 covers 7 bases. This CDR3 reads CAWAQGFGNTIYF. The CDR3 DNA sequence: TGTGCCTGGGCACAGGGGTTCGGAAACACCATATATTTT.